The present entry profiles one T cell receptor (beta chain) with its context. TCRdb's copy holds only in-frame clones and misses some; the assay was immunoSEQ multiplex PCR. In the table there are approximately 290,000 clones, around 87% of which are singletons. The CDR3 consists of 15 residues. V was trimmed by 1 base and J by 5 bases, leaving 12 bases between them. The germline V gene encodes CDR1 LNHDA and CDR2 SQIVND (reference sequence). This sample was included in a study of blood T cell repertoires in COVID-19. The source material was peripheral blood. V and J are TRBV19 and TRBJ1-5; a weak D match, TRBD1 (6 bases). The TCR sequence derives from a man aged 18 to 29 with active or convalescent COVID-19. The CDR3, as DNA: TGTGCCAGTAGTATAGTGGACAGCATTGATCAGCCCCAGCATTTT. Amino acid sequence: CASSIVDSIDQPQHF.